The table lists the clone carrying this T cell receptor beta chain with a few counts. What it binds is not known. The data originate from a study of T cell repertoires in cytomegalovirus infection. In the study overall: Used in the study were CMV epitopes, some recently identified and HLA-C-restricted, others well-studied and HLA-B-restricted.

In germline, CDR1 is LNHNV, CDR2 YYDKDF (reference sequence). V shed 3 bases and J shed 4 bases, with 13 bases lying between them. This CDR3 is built from 15 residues. TCRdb fed the reads into MiXCR, producing one record per CDR3 protein. Of approximately 770,000 distinct CDR3 sequences in the sample, roughly 29% were seen once. The specimen comprised cultured CD8+ T cells from PBMCs, sampled from culture after CMV antigen stimulation. This TCR came from a human donor in good health (CMV status not recorded). Some clones in this sample may be carry-over from other donors' samples. The gene calls are TRBV15 and TRBJ1-5, with a tentative D call TRBD1 (6 bases). The CDR3 sequence: CATSRAGAINQPQHF. Written as DNA, the CDR3 is TGTGCCACCAGCAGGGCAGGGGCGATAAATCAGCCCCAGCATTTT.